This T cell receptor beta chain was profiled in a study of CD8 T cells in Susac syndrome. V gave up 2 bases and J gave up 2 bases, with 10 bases separating them. Germline CDR1 is SGHAT and CDR2 is FQDESV (reference sequence). The CDR3 totals 14 residues. Reverse transcription of about 0.45 to 1 ug RNA was performed with random hexamers. A multiplex approach, immunoSEQ multiplex PCR, amplified TCR beta CDR3 across 54 Vbeta and 13 Jbeta. TCRdb reanalysed the immunoSEQ multiplex PCR reads using MiXCR and keeps one entry per CDR3 protein. The sample includes 350,000 to 550,000 distinct CDR3 sequences, approximately 85% seen only once; the top ten take about 0.12%.

J is TRBJ2-7 and V is TRBV11-1; the D is unclear. The specimen was CD8+ T cells from PBMCs. This receptor was identified in a human donor with multiple sclerosis. The CDR3 reads CASSLRRETYEQYF. The CDR3 nucleotides read TGTGCCAGCAGCTTAAGGAGAGAGACCTACGAGCAGTACTTC.